Shown below are 21 T cell receptor beta chains from a single sample sequenced in a study of T cells after yellow fever vaccination. TCRdb ran MiXCR on the 5' RACE reads and lists one entry per CDR3 protein. The table lists about 580,000 distinct CDR3 sequences, less than 20% of them singletons. The sample was PBMCs, taken about 5 days after the first yellow fever vaccination. Source of these receptors: a man younger than 35 who received the YFV17D yellow fever vaccine.

In its sample, this clonotype was seen many times. This chain joins TRBV5-4 and TRBJ2-7; D might be TRBD2 (7 bases). There are 13 residues in the CDR3. Trimming took off 5 bases at V and 7 bases at J, with 16 bases between the two ends. The germline gives CDR1 SGHNT, CDR2 YYREEE (reference sequence). The DNA of the CDR3 is TGTGCCAGCAGTCTGCGAGGGGGGGGTGAGCAGTACGTC. Amino acids: CASSLRGGGEQYV.

There are a few counts of this clonotype. This chain links TRBV7-6 with TRBJ1-1; D gene uncertain. Germline CDR1 reads SGHVS; CDR2 reads FNYEAQ. This CDR3 has 14 amino acids. V lost 5 bases to trimming and J lost 1 base, with 11 bases between them. Written as DNA, the CDR3 is TGTGCCAGCAGCCCCCAGGCCGGGAACACTGAAGCTTTCTTT. This codes for CASSPQAGNTEAFF.

The chain employs TRBV5-4 and TRBJ1-1, with D uncertain. Germline V gene sequence: CDR1 SGHNT, CDR2 YYREEE (reference sequence). Trimming left V 1 base short and J 3 bases short, with 10 bases between. The CDR3 is 14 amino acids. CDR3 region: CASSLSKGYTEAFF. CDR3 DNA: TGTGCCAGCAGCTTGAGTAAAGGGTACACTGAAGCTTTCTTT.

V gene TRBV12-3 or TRBV12-4 combines with J gene TRBJ2-5; weak D call: TRBD2 (5 bases). CDR3 length equals 14 residues. V shed 3 bases and J shed 2 bases, with 10 bases lying between them. CDR3 nucleotide sequence: TGTGCCAGCAGTTTTTTCGGGGTACAAGAGACCCAGTACTTC. This gives the protein CASSFFGVQETQYF.

This clonotype was seen at least ten times. V is TRBV30 and J is TRBJ1-2; D gene ambiguous. This CDR3 is 14 amino acids long. Germline lookup yields CDR1 GTSNPN and CDR2 SVGIG (reference sequence). Trimming shortened V by 3 bases and J by 4 bases, and 15 bases separated the two germline ends. This chain's CDR3 is CAWSQAAGAYGYTF. CDR3 sequence (DNA): TGTGCCTGGAGCCAAGCTGCCGGCGCCTATGGCTACACCTTC.

This clonotype was seen only a few times. CDR3 in DNA: TGCGCCAGCAGCCCGAACGATAGGGCCTCTGGAAACACCATATATTTT. Its translation is CASSPNDRASGNTIYF. The chain is built from TRBV4-1 and TRBJ1-3, with unresolved D. CDR3 length: 16 amino acids. CDR1 and CDR2 (germline): MGHRA, YSYEKL. The germline V and J ends were trimmed by 4 bases and 0 bases, with 13 bases remaining between them.

This clonotype has only a few counts. This rearrangement joins TRBV6-1 to TRBJ2-7; weak D call: TRBD2 (6 bases). Trimming removed 6 bases from V and 3 bases from J, with 12 bases in between. The germline CDR1 and CDR2 sequences are MNHNS and SASEGT. This CDR3 contains 13 residues. The CDR3, as DNA: TGTGCCAGCAGCCGGGACTCTCTCTACGAGCAGTACTTC. Translation: CASSRDSLYEQYF.

This clonotype has a handful of counts. V is TRBV6-1 and J is TRBJ1-6; 9 nucleotides match TRBD1. Trimming removed 6 bases from V and 9 bases from J; junction bases left unmatched: 9. This CDR3 is built from 15 residues. Germline lookup yields CDR1 MNHNS and CDR2 SASEGT. The CDR3 nucleotides read TGTGCCAGCAGAAAACCGGGACAGGGCGTTTCACCCCTCCACTTT. It codes for CASRKPGQGVSPLHF.

The chain joins TRBV7-9 to TRBJ1-1; D is perhaps TRBD1 (5 bases). This CDR3 comprises 14 residues. Trimming pared 5 bases from V and 4 bases from J, leaving 14 bases between. Germline V lookup: CDR1 SEHNR, CDR2 FQNEAQ (reference sequence). In nucleotides, the CDR3 is TGTGCCAGCAGCCCCTCGGGGGGATTCACTGAAGCTTTCTTT. Translated, it gives CASSPSGGFTEAFF.

The table lists this clonotype with a few counts. This chain connects TRBV7-9 to TRBJ2-3; D ambiguous. The CDR3 runs to 14 residues. The V and J ends lost 6 bases and 0 bases respectively, with 10 bases between them. The V gene's germline CDR1 is SEHNR and CDR2 FQNEAQ (reference sequence). The CDR3 nucleotides read TGTGCCAGCAGACAATCGACTAGCACAGATACGCAGTATTTT. This translates into CASRQSTSTDTQYF.

A few counts support this clonotype. The chain uses TRBV6-2 or TRBV6-3 and TRBJ2-1; a possible D gene is TRBD2 (6 bases). The germline gives CDR1 MNHEY, CDR2 SVGEGT. Trimming pared 6 bases from V and 2 bases from J, leaving 17 bases between. This CDR3 spans 16 amino acids. The CDR3 loop is CASSHNTLATYNEQFF. The CDR3 DNA follows: TGTGCCAGCAGCCATAACACCCTAGCGACCTACAATGAGCAGTTCTTC.

This chain connects TRBV5-4 to TRBJ2-3, with D perhaps matching TRBD1 (5 bases). V lost 1 base and J lost 2, with 8 bases in between. The CDR3 sequence is 14 residues long. CDR1 and CDR2 (germline): SGHNT, YYREEE (reference sequence). The CDR3 spells CASSLTGNTDTQYF. CDR3 nucleotide sequence: TGTGCCAGCAGCTTGACAGGCAACACAGATACGCAGTATTTT.

J is TRBJ2-5 and V is TRBV5-1, with D uncertain. Germline V gene lookup returns CDR1 SGHRS and CDR2 YFSETQ. This CDR3 has 15 amino acids. With 4 bases removed from V and 1 base from J, the gap between germline ends came to 14 bases. The CDR3 DNA reads as TGCGCCAGCAGCGGCCGGGCCTACGGCCAAGAGACCCAGTACTTC. It specifies CASSGRAYGQETQYF.

The V and J genes are TRBV11-2 and TRBJ2-7; possibly TRBD1 or TRBD2 for D (5 bases each). The germline V and J ends were trimmed by 3 bases and 2 bases, with 8 bases remaining between them. The V gene's germline CDR1 is SGHAT and CDR2 FQNNGV. This CDR3 comprises 13 residues. CDR3 region: CASSFGGAYEQYF. The CDR3 nucleotides read TGTGCCAGCAGCTTTGGGGGAGCCTACGAGCAGTACTTC.

This clonotype was seen many times. The chain joins TRBV7-6 to TRBJ2-3, with D possibly TRBD2 on 7 matching bases. The CDR3 totals 16 residues. The V gene's germline CDR1 is SGHVS and CDR2 FNYEAQ. Trimming left V 5 bases short and J 3 bases short, with 18 bases between. The CDR3 sequence: CASSPVAGASTDTQYF. The CDR3 DNA is TGTGCCAGCAGCCCAGTGGCGGGGGCCTCTACAGATACGCAGTATTTT.

At least ten counts were recorded for this clonotype. The genes are TRBV10-3 and TRBJ2-3, with D perhaps matching TRBD1 (6 bases). The germline V gene encodes CDR1 ENHRY and CDR2 SYGVKD. V was clipped by 5 bases and J by 0 bases, with 12 bases between them. The CDR3 runs 15 residues. CDR3 region: CAISTGTTSTDTQYF. The CDR3 bases are TGTGCCATCAGTACTGGGACAACTAGCACAGATACGCAGTATTTT.

The chain is built from TRBV5-1 and TRBJ2-7; D is uncertain. This CDR3 has 15 residues. Germline lookup yields CDR1 SGHRS and CDR2 YFSETQ. Trimming took 1 base from V and 2 from J, leaving 13 bases between them. DNA for the CDR3: TGCGCCAGCAGCTTGTCAGCAACCAAAGCCTACGAGCAGTACTTC. Amino acids: CASSLSATKAYEQYF.

The chain recombines TRBV6-2 or TRBV6-3 with TRBJ2-3; no clear D gene. The CDR3 is 12 residues long. Trimming took 2 bases from V and 8 from J, leaving 8 bases between them. The germline V gene has CDR1 MNHEY and CDR2 SVGEGT. The CDR3 protein is CASSYRGVTQYF. The CDR3 bases are TGTGCCAGCAGTTACCGAGGCGTTACGCAGTATTTT.

V gene TRBV10-3 combines with J gene TRBJ2-1, with D possibly being TRBD2 (7 bases). From germline, CDR1 is ENHRY and CDR2 SYGVKD. Between the trimmed V and J ends, which lost 10 bases and 7 bases, there was a span of 17 bases. The CDR3 length is 13 residues. CDR3 protein: CATFEGGYNEQFF. Written as DNA, the CDR3 is TGTGCCACCTTCGAGGGGGGGTATAATGAGCAGTTCTTC.

This clonotype was seen a handful of times. The chain is built from TRBV28 and TRBJ1-1; 7 bases map to TRBD1. CDR1 and CDR2 (germline): MDHEN, SYDVKM. The CDR3 is 18 amino acids. V gave up 3 bases and J gave up 2 bases; unmatched junction bases: 15. In DNA form, the CDR3 reads TGTGCCAGCAGTTTCGGGTTGCAGGGGGTGAGCGTCAACACTGAAGCTTTCTTT. Translation gives CASSFGLQGVSVNTEAFF.

Only a few counts were recorded for this clonotype. The rearrangement joins TRBV9 to TRBJ1-1; D perhaps matches TRBD1 (6 bases). The CDR3 extends over 14 amino acids. Germline assignment: CDR1 SGDLS and CDR2 YYNGEE. The germline V and J ends were trimmed by 3 bases and 1 base, with 10 bases remaining between them. The CDR3 region has the DNA TGTGCCAGCAGCGCGACAGGCTCGAACACTGAAGCTTTCTTT. The encoded protein is CASSATGSNTEAFF.